Each of the 30 T cell receptor beta chains below was sequenced from the same sample in a study of Ad26.COV2.S vaccination and SARS-CoV-2 variants. The treatment here: 15 to 20 received Ad26.COV2.S at low or high dose, single or two shots; 5 received placebo; per-sample allocation not given. Vaccine and placebo recipients were sampled on day 63 after the first injection. Sequencing was performed with immunoSEQ multiplex PCR; in TCRdb, only in-frame clones are kept and a portion is missing. This sample has some 480,000 clones; roughly 85% occur once, and the top ten carry 13%. Material: peripheral blood, obtained in a trial of Ad26.COV2.S vaccine versus placebo. The source of these receptors is a person aged 18-60 years who received the Ad26.COV2.S COVID-19 vaccine or a placebo.

The V gene is TRBV28, the J gene TRBJ2-5; D unresolved. The CDR3 is made up of 15 amino acids. The V end lost 6 bases, the J end lost 1 base, and 15 bases lay between the germline ends. Looked up from germline, CDR1 is MDHEN and CDR2 is SYDVKM. For the CDR3, the DNA is TGTGCCAGCAGCCAGAGTGGGCCGGGCCAAGAGACCCAGTACTTC. As protein: CASSQSGPGQETQYF.

The chain carries TRBV5-4 and TRBJ2-1; possibly TRBD2 for D (5 bases). The germline V gene has CDR1 SGHNT and CDR2 YYREEE (reference sequence). The ends were cut back, 0 bases at V and 1 base at J, with 11 bases in the middle. The CDR3 extends over 16 amino acids. CDR3 amino acids: CASSLGTFSSYNEQFF. In nucleotides, the CDR3 is TGTGCCAGCAGCTTGGGGACTTTCTCTTCCTACAATGAGCAGTTCTTC. Using reference TRBV5-4 and TRBJ2-1 for the parts outside the CDR3, the full variable domain is ETGVTQSPTHLIKTRGQQVTLRCSSQSGHNTVSWYQQALGQGPQFIFQYYREEENGRGNFPPRFSGLQFPNYSSELNVNALELDDSALYLCASSLGTFSSYNEQFFGPGTRLTVL.

The chain combines TRBV3-1 (or the pseudogene TRBV3-2) with TRBJ2-1; D is unresolved. There are 12 residues in the CDR3. Looked up from germline, CDR1 is LGHDT and CDR2 is YNNKEL (reference sequence). Deletions cut 2 bases from V and 10 bases from J, with 9 bases between. CDR3: CASSQFTSEQFF. DNA of the CDR3: TGTGCCAGCAGCCAATTCACTTCGGAGCAGTTCTTC.

This chain connects TRBV11-2 to TRBJ1-1; the D gene is possibly TRBD1 (5 bases). V was shortened by 3 bases and J by 6 bases, with 14 bases between the two germline ends. Germline V lookup: CDR1 SGHAT, CDR2 FQNNGV. The CDR3 totals 14 residues. CDR3 protein: CASSLGWEGSEAFF. The CDR3 nucleotides are TGTGCCAGCAGCTTGGGATGGGAGGGGTCTGAAGCTTTCTTT. The full variable domain, rest sourced from reference TRBV11-2 and TRBJ1-1, is EAGVAQSPRYKIIEKRQSVAFWCNPISGHATLYWYQQILGQGPKLLIQFQNNGVVDDSQLPKDRFSAERLKGVDSTLKIQPAKLEDSAVYLCASSLGWEGSEAFFGQGTRLTVV.

This chain joins TRBV4-1 and TRBJ1-4; D remains ambiguous. V lost 0 bases and J 12 bases, leaving 14 bases between the germline ends. The CDR3 contains 14 residues. Germline CDR1 and CDR2: MGHRA and YSYEKL. CDR3 residues: CASSQDLRRGELFF. The CDR3 DNA follows: TGCGCCAGCAGCCAAGATCTTCGGCGTGGGGAACTGTTTTTT.

This chain joins TRBV5-5 and TRBJ2-1; TRBD1 matches at 7 bases. Trimming at V came to 2 bases and at J to 6 bases, leaving 20 bases not matched to a gene. CDR3 length: 19 residues. Looked up from germline, CDR1 is SGHKS and CDR2 is YYEKEE (reference sequence). The CDR3 is CASSLGAQDRVKIRNEQFF. The CDR3 nucleotides read TGTGCCAGCAGCTTAGGCGCCCAAGACAGGGTAAAAATCCGCAATGAGCAGTTCTTC.

The chain is built from TRBV28 and TRBJ1-4; no clear D. CDR3 length equals 14 residues. V lost 6 bases to trimming and J lost 7 bases, with 15 bases between them. CDR1 and CDR2 (germline): MDHEN, SYDVKM. CDR3 sequence (DNA): TGTGCCAGCAGCCAGTTAGGGAGGAGTGAAAAACTGTTTTTT. It yields the protein CASSQLGRSEKLFF.

V usage is TRBV6-2 or TRBV6-3 and J usage is TRBJ2-7; D is ambiguous. V dropped 3 bases and J dropped 1 base, with 7 bases sitting between them. This CDR3 has 13 residues. Germline V gene sequence: CDR1 MNHEY, CDR2 SVGEGT. The CDR3 sequence is CASSYGLSYEQYF. The DNA for the CDR3 is TGTGCCAGCAGTTATGGCCTGTCCTACGAGCAGTACTTC.

The chain couples TRBV2 to TRBJ1-1; 7 bases are a match to TRBD1. CDR1 is SNHLY and CDR2 is FYNNEI in the germline V gene. J lost 9 bases, V lost 5 bases, and 9 bases had no gene match. This CDR3 region has 13 residues. The CDR3 loop is CASSLNPTGQAFF. CDR3 nucleotide sequence: TGTGCCAGCAGTCTAAATCCGACAGGGCAAGCTTTCTTT.

The CDR3 nucleotides are TGTGCCACCACTAGCGGGAGTAACGAGCAGTACTTC. Translated, it gives CATTSGSNEQYF. The chain links TRBV15 to TRBJ2-7; 10 bases line up with TRBD2. The length of the CDR3 is 12 residues. The germline V gene has CDR1 LNHNV and CDR2 YYDKDF (reference sequence). V was pared by 7 bases and J by 5 bases, with 2 bases of the junction left unmatched.

This chain connects TRBV7-2 to TRBJ1-5; the D gene is possibly TRBD1 (5 bases). Germline V CDR1 and CDR2: SGHTA, FQGNSA. This CDR3 region has 15 residues. Trimming removed 7 bases from V and 3 bases from J, with 16 bases in between. CDR3 in amino acids: CASNRIGDPNQPQHF. As DNA, the CDR3 is TGTGCCAGCAACCGAATCGGGGACCCCAATCAGCCCCAGCATTTT.

The chain combines TRBV7-2 with TRBJ1-2; D remains unclear. The germline V and J ends were trimmed by 1 base and 4 bases, with 10 bases remaining between them. This CDR3 has 14 amino acids. Germline V CDR1 and CDR2: SGHTA, FQGNSA. This CDR3 reads CASSLGGGFYGYTF. CDR3 DNA: TGTGCCAGCAGCTTAGGTGGCGGCTTCTATGGCTACACCTTC.

The chain recombines TRBV19 with TRBJ2-5, with D possibly being TRBD2 (6 bases). Trimming took 1 base from V and 4 from J, leaving 10 bases between them. CDR1 is LNHDA and CDR2 is SQIVND in the germline V gene (reference sequence). This CDR3 is built from 14 residues. The CDR3 loop is CASSIGVGGETQYF. In nucleotides, the CDR3 is TGTGCCAGTAGTATAGGAGTGGGGGGAGAGACCCAGTACTTC.

The rearrangement joins TRBV25-1 to TRBJ2-5, with TRBD2 matching 7 bases. V gave up 6 bases and J gave up 4 bases; unmatched junction bases: 5. CDR3 size: 13 residues. Germline CDR1 and CDR2: MGHDK and SYGVNS. CDR3 in DNA: TGTGCCAGCAGACCGGGAGGACGAGAGACCCAGTACTTC. Amino acid sequence: CASRPGGRETQYF. The full variable domain, rest sourced from reference TRBV25-1 and TRBJ2-5, is EADIYQTPRYLVIGTGKKITLECSQTMGHDKMYWYQQDPGMELHLIHYSYGVNSTEKGDLSSESTVSRIRTEHFPLTLESARPSHTSQYLCASRPGGRETQYFGPGTRLLVL.

This sequence joins TRBV29-1 and TRBJ2-3; 7 bases are a match to TRBD2. Germline V gene lookup returns CDR1 SQVTM and CDR2 ANQGSEA. This CDR3 contains 15 residues. The V and J ends lost 4 bases and 2 bases, in that order; junction bases with no gene match: 9. Written as DNA, the CDR3 is TGCAGCGTTGCTTTTTCAGCGGGGACCACAGATACGCAGTATTTT. It yields the protein CSVAFSAGTTDTQYF.

The chain combines TRBV4-1 with TRBJ1-2; D is undetermined. From germline, CDR1 is MGHRA and CDR2 YSYEKL. This CDR3 is 16 amino acids long. Between the trimmed V and J ends, which lost 4 bases and 5 bases, there was a span of 20 bases. The CDR3: CASSPSSPFGGYGYTF. CDR3 nucleotide sequence: TGCGCCAGCAGCCCATCTAGCCCATTCGGAGGGTATGGCTACACCTTC.

The chain combines TRBV28 with TRBJ2-2; the D gene is possibly TRBD1 (6 bases). Looked up from germline, CDR1 is MDHEN and CDR2 is SYDVKM. The CDR3 totals 13 residues. V was trimmed by 8 bases and J by 5 bases, leaving 12 bases between them. In DNA form, the CDR3 reads TGTGCCAGCCAGTTACAGGGAACCGGGGAGCTGTTTTTT. This gives the protein CASQLQGTGELFF.

The CDR3 DNA reads as TGTGCCAGCAGCGCAACTAGCGGGACGGGCGAGCAGTACTTC. Encoded protein: CASSATSGTGEQYF. The chain is built from TRBV2 and TRBJ2-7; 10 positions agree with TRBD2. The CDR3 loop spans 14 amino acids. The V segment lost 6 bases and the J segment 6 bases; nucleotides outside the gene matches: 8. Germline V gene lookup returns CDR1 SNHLY and CDR2 FYNNEI.

The chain combines TRBV5-6 with TRBJ2-1; tentative D call: TRBD1 (6 bases). Trimming cost V 2 bases and J 2 bases, with 11 bases left between them. The CDR3 covers 15 residues. Germline CDR1 SGHDT, CDR2 YYEEEE. CDR3 protein: CASSFVTGTYNEQFF. The CDR3 DNA is TGTGCCAGCAGCTTTGTTACAGGGACCTACAATGAGCAGTTCTTC.

This clone was counted once. The genes are TRBV19 and TRBJ2-1; TRBD2 matches at 13 bases. There are 15 residues in the CDR3. Per the germline V gene, CDR1 is LNHDA and CDR2 is SQIVND (reference sequence). The junction had 6 bases not matched to a gene; V was cut back by 5 bases and J by 8 bases. The CDR3 DNA sequence: TGTGCCAGTAGTTTGGGACTAGCGGGACGCGATGAGCAGTTCTTC. The encoded protein is CASSLGLAGRDEQFF. The full variable domain, completed using reference TRBV19 and TRBJ2-1, is DGGITQSPKYLFRKEGQNVTLSCEQNLNHDAMYWYRQDPGQGLRLIYYSQIVNDFQKGDIAEGYSVSREKKESFPLTVTSAQKNPTAFYLCASSLGLAGRDEQFFGPGTRLTVL.

The genes are TRBV5-1 and TRBJ1-1; D remains ambiguous. The CDR3 spans 14 residues. Trimming took 7 bases from V and 1 from J, leaving 14 bases between them. Germline CDR1 is SGHRS and CDR2 is YFSETQ. CDR3 residues: CASPLQWRNTEAFF. CDR3 DNA: TGCGCCAGCCCCCTTCAATGGAGGAACACTGAAGCTTTCTTT.

This clone was counted only a few times. The gene calls are TRBV19 and TRBJ2-5, with 9 bases aligning to TRBD2. With V trimmed by 4 bases and J by 7 bases, 7 bases remained unmatched. Germline loops: CDR1 LNHDA, CDR2 SQIVND (reference sequence). The CDR3 has 14 amino acids. The CDR3 region is CASSTRTSAGTQYF. The DNA for the CDR3 is TGTGCCAGTAGTACCCGGACTAGCGCGGGGACCCAGTACTTC.

The chain has TRBV11-1 and TRBJ1-1; D gene unclear. This CDR3 has 16 residues. Germline-derived CDR1 and CDR2 are SGHAT and FQDESV (reference sequence). Trimming pared 5 bases from V and 0 bases from J, leaving 16 bases between. CDR3 loop: CASSPLEGRVNTEAFF. CDR3 nucleotides: TGTGCCAGCAGCCCCCTGGAAGGACGGGTGAACACTGAAGCTTTCTTT.

This rearrangement joins TRBV6-5 to TRBJ1-2; no clear D. The CDR3 is 11 residues long. Germline CDR1 MNHEY, CDR2 SVGAGI. V lost 8 bases, J lost 5 bases, and 9 bases lay in between. The CDR3: CASEVVYGYTF. Written as DNA, the CDR3 is TGTGCCAGCGAGGTTGTTTATGGCTACACCTTC.

This chain links TRBV13 with TRBJ2-5; unclear D gene. V lost 3 bases, J lost 6 bases, and 2 bases lay in between. CDR1 and CDR2 (germline): PRHDT, FYEKMQ (reference sequence). The CDR3 sequence is 10 residues long. This CDR3 is CASSFQTQYF. The CDR3 coding sequence is TGTGCCAGCAGCTTTCAGACCCAGTACTTC.

V gene TRBV7-2 combines with J gene TRBJ2-6; 8 bases line up with TRBD1. This CDR3 region has 15 residues. Germline CDR1 SGHTA, CDR2 FQGNSA. With V trimmed by 8 bases and J by 2 bases, 5 bases remained unmatched. CDR3 residues: CASVRGRTGANVLTF. CDR3 nucleotide sequence: TGTGCCAGCGTCAGGGGGCGGACTGGGGCCAACGTCCTGACTTTC.

DNA for the CDR3: TGCAGCGTCGTAACCACACAGGCCTACTACGAGCAGTACTTC. Residues: CSVVTTQAYYEQYF. This rearrangement joins TRBV29-1 to TRBJ2-7, with D maybe TRBD1 (5 bases). The V end was cut by 6 bases, the J end by 3 bases, with 18 bases between. Germline CDR1 is SQVTM and CDR2 is ANQGSEA. This CDR3 has 14 residues.

The V call is TRBV20-1, the J call TRBJ1-2; D is unresolved. This CDR3 is 11 amino acids long. Germline assignment: CDR1 DFQATT and CDR2 SNEGSKA (reference sequence). CDR3 in amino acids: CTPWSPGGYTF. The CDR3 DNA reads TGCACCCCGTGGAGCCCAGGTGGCTACACCTTC.

This clone was observed a handful of times. The chain combines TRBV7-9 with TRBJ1-6, with D uncertain. Germline CDR1 SEHNR, CDR2 FQNEAQ (reference sequence). This CDR3 comprises 15 residues. V dropped 5 bases and J dropped 9 bases, with 17 bases sitting between them. The CDR3: CASSPINVGGSPLHF. CDR3 DNA: TGTGCCAGCAGCCCGATAAATGTGGGTGGTTCACCCCTCCACTTT.

Here the CDR3 DNA reads TGTGCCAGTAGCTCCCCCCCCGGGACTAGCTCCTACAATGAGCAGTTCTTC. Its translation: CASSSPPGTSSYNEQFF. The chain joins TRBV19 to TRBJ2-1; TRBD2 matches 8 bases. V lost 6 bases to trimming and J lost 0 bases; unmatched junction nucleotides: 10. CDR3 length: 17 amino acids. The germline gives CDR1 LNHDA, CDR2 SQIVND (reference sequence).